This record concerns one T cell receptor beta chain sequence. The target of this receptor is not known. No much larger clonotype is one base removed from it; base qualities were not supplied. Taken from the germline V gene, the CDR1 and CDR2 loops are SNHLY and FYNNEI. Its CDR3 holds 16 amino acids, cysteine through phenylalanine. The kept DNA is CDR3 alone, 48 bases in frame from the first base. V drops 7 bases and J drops 1 base, leaving 19 bases in between. In this study, sorted CD4+ and CD8+ T cells from the blood of healthy subjects and of severe aplastic anemia patients had their TCR repertoires deep-sequenced. Ficoll-Paque density gradient centrifugation was used to isolate peripheral blood mononuclear cells. Before DNA extraction, CD4+ and CD8+ T cells were sorted with FACS or magnetic beads. Genomic DNA served as template for TCR beta VDJ combination and CDR3 sequence profiling. An Illumina HiSeq 2000 was the platform used for TCR repertoire sequencing. The authors' pipeline ran thus. Repertoires were assessed using TRBV/TRBJ rearrangement plots, CDR3 size and DJ length profiles, and Simpson's diversity index. The immunodominant clone was defined as the most abundant DNA sequence in deep sequencing data. CDR3 amino acid sequences were screened for sharing across subjects and were compared with published repertoires and the VDJdb database. TCRdb trimmed public reads at Q25 via fastp, called clones via MiXCR and kept in-frame beta chains. Each record represents a unique CDR3 protein, reported with the most common genes and DNA among its rows. These V and J calls rely on TCRdb rather than the paper's analysis. This sample is represented by over 200,000 distinct CDR3 sequences; over 55% of them were singletons. The top ten clonotypes cover approximately 32% of the sample.

This entry is derived from a study of CD8+CD57+ T cells in acquired aplastic anemia (dated by TCRdb to between 2017 and 2018). Concerning the study at large: DNA extracted from sorted CD4+ and CD8+ cells had a mean of approximately 3.3 ug, with a range of about 0.2 to 30 ug. An average of approximately 10 million reads for CD4+ cells and 11 million or so reads for CD8+ cells was obtained from healthy donor samples. The investigation overall reported the following: No significant difference in CD8+ Simpson's diversity was found between patients and healthy controls (P=0.060). Although 25 to 30 CD8+ CDR3 sequences were shared by patients and controls, these sequences appeared highly expressed in patients and within the immunodominant clones of patients.

The sample taken for sequencing was sorted CD4+, CD8+, or CD8+CD57+ T cells (not recorded which) from PBMCs. The V and J genes are TRBV2 and TRBJ1-1; TRBD1 is a possible D gene, resting on 5 matching bases. The receptor was derived from a human donor in good health. The DNA sequence is as follows: TGTGCCAGCAACCCTTTACGGGCAGGGAGGAACACTGAAGCTTTCTTT. This encodes CASNPLRAGRNTEAFF.